The 22 T cell receptor beta chains reported below all come from one sample, sequenced in a study of neoadjuvant anti-PD-1 for oral cavity cancer. Only in-frame clones appear in the TCRdb table, and some are missing; sequencing was by immunoSEQ multiplex PCR. The data hold about 37,000 clones, with over 30% observed a single time. Documented time point: after neoadjuvant nivolumab, at surgical resection. The specimen comprised tumor tissue, sampled after nivolumab (anti-PD-1) treatment. These receptors were collected from a person aged 40 to 85 with oral cavity squamous cell carcinoma.

The chain links TRBV7-3 to TRBJ1-1; D possibly corresponds to TRBD1 (5 bases). Trimming took 3 bases from V and 5 from J, leaving 13 bases between them. The CDR3 runs to 14 residues. Germline CDR1 is SGHTA and CDR2 is FQGTGA. Here the CDR3 reads CASSLEGRRTEAFF. The CDR3 bases are TGTGCCAGCAGCTTGGAGGGGAGGAGGACTGAAGCTTTCTTT.

This clone was counted between two and nine times. The chain links TRBV15 to TRBJ1-2; 9 bases fit TRBD1. Germline CDR1 and CDR2: LNHNV and YYDKDF (reference sequence). V shed 5 bases, J shed 8 bases, and the junction held 9 bases outside the gene matches. CDR3 length equals 14 residues. The CDR3 coding sequence is TGTGCCACCAGCGAAAGCCGGGACAGGGTAGGCTACACCTTC. Translation: CATSESRDRVGYTF.

CDR3 sequence: CASSVATGGSGELFF. In DNA form, the CDR3 reads TGTGCCAGCAGCGTAGCTACGGGAGGGTCCGGGGAGCTGTTTTTT. This chain connects TRBV9 to TRBJ2-2; 8 bases are a match to TRBD2. This CDR3 contains 15 residues. The V segment lost 0 bases and the J segment 6 bases; nucleotides outside the gene matches: 4. CDR1 SGDLS and CDR2 YYNGEE come from the germline V gene.

V usage is TRBV28 and J usage is TRBJ1-5; D gene ambiguous. The CDR3 contains 16 residues. Germline V gene data show CDR1 as MDHEN and CDR2 as SYDVKM. V lost 2 bases, J lost 0 bases, and 11 bases lay in between. The CDR3 spells CASSLATQTSNQPQHF. In DNA, the CDR3 is TGTGCCAGCAGTTTAGCCACACAGACTAGCAATCAGCCCCAGCATTTT.

The chain has TRBV27 and TRBJ1-1; D might be TRBD1 (5 bases). Germline CDR1 reads MNHEY; CDR2 reads SMNVEV (reference sequence). There are 15 residues in the CDR3. Trimming took 3 bases from V and 1 from J, leaving 12 bases between them. The CDR3 loop is CASSLLGTRNTEAFF. CDR3 bases: TGTGCCAGCAGTTTGCTGGGGACGAGGAACACTGAAGCTTTCTTT.

This clone was seen more than once but under ten times. This chain links TRBV5-4 with TRBJ1-2; a possible D gene is TRBD1 (5 bases). Germline V CDR1 and CDR2: SGHNT, YYREEE (reference sequence). The CDR3 spans 16 residues. V gave up 1 base and J gave up 2 bases, with 15 bases separating them. Here the CDR3 DNA reads TGTGCCAGCAGCTTGTCCGGGGGAACCAGGAACTATGGCTACACCTTC. It is translated as CASSLSGGTRNYGYTF.

V gene TRBV4-2 combines with J gene TRBJ2-6; D remains unclear. The V gene lost 1 base and the J gene lost 0 bases, with 16 bases spanning the gap. CDR1 and CDR2 from the germline V gene are LGHNA and YNFKEQ. This CDR3 contains 19 residues. CDR3 bases: TGTGCCAGCAGCCAAGTATTTTCCGGACGGCTCTCTGGGGCCAACGTCCTGACTTTC. Encoded protein: CASSQVFSGRLSGANVLTF.

This clone was counted ten times or more. This rearrangement joins TRBV10-3 to TRBJ2-3, with 14 positions matching TRBD2. Germline CDR1 reads ENHRY; CDR2 reads SYGVKD. The length of the CDR3 is 20 residues. Trimming took 2 bases from V and 0 from J; bases not matched to a gene: 10. In DNA form, the CDR3 reads TGTGCCATCAGTGAGCCAATCGGGACTAGCGGGGGCACTAGCACAGATACGCAGTATTTT. Its protein is CAISEPIGTSGGTSTDTQYF.

J is TRBJ2-1 and V is TRBV19; D uncertain. V was shortened by 7 bases and J by 8 bases, with 12 bases between the two germline ends. Per germline, CDR1 LNHDA and CDR2 SQIVND (reference sequence). The CDR3 has 12 residues. CDR3 nucleotide sequence: TGTGCCAGTAAGCACTCAGCCCATGAGCAGTTCTTC. Protein product: CASKHSAHEQFF. Looking up the rest from reference TRBV19 and TRBJ2-1 gives the full variable domain: DGGITQSPKYLFRKEGQNVTLSCEQNLNHDAMYWYRQDPGQGLRLIYYSQIVNDFQKGDIAEGYSVSREKKESFPLTVTSAQKNPTAFYLCASKHSAHEQFFGPGTRLTVL.

The chain has TRBV4-1 and TRBJ2-1; D is perhaps TRBD1 or TRBD2 (5 bases each). The CDR3 totals 18 residues. Trimming stripped 4 bases from V and 0 bases from J, with 19 bases between. Germline V gene sequence: CDR1 MGHRA, CDR2 YSYEKL. CDR3 protein: CASSPGAQAGSSYNEQFF. For the CDR3, the DNA is TGCGCCAGCAGCCCCGGGGCGCAGGCGGGTAGCTCCTACAATGAGCAGTTCTTC.

V usage is TRBV5-1 and J usage is TRBJ1-5; no clear D gene. Trimming stripped 0 bases from V and 6 bases from J, with 13 bases between. CDR3 size: 15 residues. The germline gives CDR1 SGHRS, CDR2 YFSETQ. This chain's CDR3 is CASSLAPGRGQPQHF. DNA of the CDR3: TGCGCCAGCAGCTTGGCCCCAGGACGGGGTCAGCCCCAGCATTTT.

The chain employs TRBV7-8 and TRBJ1-2; TRBD1 agrees at 8 bases. The J segment lost 9 bases and the V segment lost 0 bases, leaving 15 bases of the junction unmatched. CDR3 size: 17 residues. The germline V gene has CDR1 SGHVS and CDR2 FQNEAQ. The CDR3 sequence: CASSLAPSSPGGSSYTF. In nucleotides, the CDR3 is TGTGCCAGCAGCTTAGCGCCCTCGAGTCCAGGGGGCTCGAGCTACACCTTC.

In this sample, this clone turned up a few times. The gene calls are TRBV7-2 and TRBJ2-2; TRBD2 agrees at 11 bases. Germline values: CDR1 SGHTA, CDR2 FQGNSA. The CDR3 is 18 residues long. V dropped 1 base and J dropped 0; count of bases not matched to a gene: 4. CDR3 amino acids: CASSLVGSGRANTGELFF. Written as DNA, the CDR3 is TGTGCCAGCAGCTTAGTGGGTAGCGGGAGGGCGAACACCGGGGAGCTGTTTTTT.

This chain joins TRBV11-2 and TRBJ1-5; D gene unclear. Looked up from germline, CDR1 is SGHAT and CDR2 is FQNNGV. The CDR3 spans 13 residues. V shed 0 bases and J shed 7 bases, with 7 bases lying between them. The CDR3 DNA reads TGTGCCAGCAGCTTAGATCTTAGGCAGCCCCAGCATTTT. Residues: CASSLDLRQPQHF.

In its sample, this clone was seen a few times. The chain is built from TRBV16 and TRBJ1-5; D may be TRBD1 (5 bases). Trimming stripped 2 bases from V and 4 bases from J, with 9 bases between. The length of the CDR3 is 14 residues. Germline lookup yields CDR1 KGHSY and CDR2 FQNENV. As DNA, the CDR3 is TGTGCCAGCAGCCAAATGGGGGGAAATCAGCCCCAGCATTTT. Encoded protein: CASSQMGGNQPQHF.

The V and J genes are TRBV10-3 and TRBJ2-1; D unresolved. Trimming stripped 5 bases from V and 0 bases from J, with 14 bases between. CDR1 ENHRY and CDR2 SYGVKD come from the germline V gene. The CDR3 has 16 amino acids. CDR3 DNA: TGTGCCATCAGTCAGCCTGTGGGAAGCTCCTACAATGAGCAGTTCTTC. Its protein product is CAISQPVGSSYNEQFF.

This chain connects TRBV19 to TRBJ1-1; 8 nucleotides align to TRBD1. This CDR3 region has 14 residues. Unmatched junction bases numbered 10, after V lost 7 bases and J lost 6 bases. Germline V gene data show CDR1 as LNHDA and CDR2 as SQIVND (reference sequence). CDR3 sequence (DNA): TGTGCCAGTAACGCCGGACAGGGAAATGCTGAAGCTTTCTTT. The encoded protein is CASNAGQGNAEAFF. The full variable domain, completed using reference TRBV19 and TRBJ1-1, is DGGITQSPKYLFRKEGQNVTLSCEQNLNHDAMYWYRQDPGQGLRLIYYSQIVNDFQKGDIAEGYSVSREKKESFPLTVTSAQKNPTAFYLCASNAGQGNAEAFFGQGTRLTVV.

The CDR3 bases are TGCAGCGGTATGGTGATTAGCGAGCAGTACTTC. It is translated as CSGMVISEQYF. The V and J genes are TRBV20-1 and TRBJ2-7; D is unclear. The germline CDR1 and CDR2 sequences are DFQATT and SNEGSKA (reference sequence). The CDR3 contains 11 residues.

The V call is TRBV9, the J call TRBJ2-1; 9 nucleotides match TRBD2. Trimming cost V 3 bases and J 4 bases; bases outside gene matches: 8. CDR1 is SGDLS, CDR2 YYNGEE, per germline. The CDR3 covers 16 residues. The CDR3 coding sequence is TGTGCCAGCAGCGCGACTAGCGGCTACATTTACAATGAGCAGTTCTTC. Translated: CASSATSGYIYNEQFF.

The J gene is TRBJ2-2, the V gene TRBV11-2; D possibly corresponds to TRBD1 (5 bases). The CDR3 is made up of 14 amino acids. The ends were cut back, 6 bases at V and 3 bases at J, with 11 bases in the middle. CDR1 and CDR2 from the germline V gene are SGHAT and FQNNGV. The CDR3 protein is CASRVGADTGELFF. The CDR3 DNA is TGTGCCAGCAGAGTTGGGGCCGACACCGGGGAGCTGTTTTTT. Complete variable domain (other parts from reference TRBV11-2 and TRBJ2-2): EAGVAQSPRYKIIEKRQSVAFWCNPISGHATLYWYQQILGQGPKLLIQFQNNGVVDDSQLPKDRFSAERLKGVDSTLKIQPAKLEDSAVYLCASRVGADTGELFFGEGSRLTVL.

This chain links TRBV7-8 with TRBJ1-3, with TRBD1 as a possible D gene (6 bases). The V and J ends lost 1 base and 4 bases respectively, with 11 bases between them. This CDR3 comprises 15 residues. Germline V gives CDR1 SGHVS, CDR2 FQNEAQ. Here the CDR3 reads CASSLVFQGGNTIYF. In nucleotides, the CDR3 is TGTGCCAGCAGCTTAGTTTTTCAGGGGGGAAACACCATATATTTT.

The gene calls are TRBV4-2 and TRBJ2-7, with 8 positions matching TRBD1. The CDR3 sequence is 18 residues long. The V gene end was trimmed by 4 bases and the J gene end by 5 bases; junction bases not matched to a gene: 19. Germline assignment: CDR1 LGHNA and CDR2 YNFKEQ. CDR3 in amino acids: CASSRKDRVGLLGHEQYF. The CDR3 DNA sequence: TGTGCCAGCAGCCGGAAGGACAGGGTAGGGCTTTTGGGACACGAGCAGTACTTC.